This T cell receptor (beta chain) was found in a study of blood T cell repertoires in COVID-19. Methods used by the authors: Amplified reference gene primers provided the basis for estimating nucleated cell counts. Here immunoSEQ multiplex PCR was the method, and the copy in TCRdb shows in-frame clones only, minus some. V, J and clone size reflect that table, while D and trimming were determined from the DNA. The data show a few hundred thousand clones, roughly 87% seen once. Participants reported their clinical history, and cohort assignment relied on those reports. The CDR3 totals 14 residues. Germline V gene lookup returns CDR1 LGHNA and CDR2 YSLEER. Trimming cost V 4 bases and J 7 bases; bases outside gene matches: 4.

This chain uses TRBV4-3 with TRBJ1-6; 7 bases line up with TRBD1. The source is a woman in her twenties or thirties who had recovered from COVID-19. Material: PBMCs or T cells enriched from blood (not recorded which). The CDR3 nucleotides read TGCGCCAGCAGCCGGGTGACAGGGAATTCACCCCTCCACTTT. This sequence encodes CASSRVTGNSPLHF.